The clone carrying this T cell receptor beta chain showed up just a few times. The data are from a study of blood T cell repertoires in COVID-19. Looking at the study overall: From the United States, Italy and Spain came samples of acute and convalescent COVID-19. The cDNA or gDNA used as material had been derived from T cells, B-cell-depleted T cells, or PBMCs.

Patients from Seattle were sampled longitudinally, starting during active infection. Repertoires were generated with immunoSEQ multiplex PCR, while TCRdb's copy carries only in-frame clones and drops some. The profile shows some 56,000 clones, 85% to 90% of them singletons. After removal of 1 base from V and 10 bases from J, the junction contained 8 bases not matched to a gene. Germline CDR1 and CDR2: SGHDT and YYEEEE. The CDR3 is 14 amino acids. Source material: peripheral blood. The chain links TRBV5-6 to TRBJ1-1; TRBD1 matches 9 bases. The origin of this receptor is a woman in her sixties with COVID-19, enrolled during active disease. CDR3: CASSLIGQGLGAFF. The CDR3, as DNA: TGTGCCAGCAGCTTGATCGGACAGGGGCTAGGAGCTTTCTTT.